This is a list of T cell receptor beta chains from one sample in a study of response to subunit inactivated influenza vaccine. TCRdb reanalysed the RT-PCR reads using MiXCR and keeps one entry per CDR3 protein. The repertoire holds 550,000 to 800,000 distinct CDR3 sequences, about 15% seen once, with 6% to 7% in the top ten. The sample in question was PBMCs from blood, obtained 14 to 15 days before vaccination. The receptors stem from a man in his fifties who received an inactivated influenza vaccine. Both conserved end residues are part of each CDR3. A row's size may be missing; if present it is once, few, many or a size class.

CDR3aa | v_gene | len | abundance | j_gene
CASSQDPGVDGELFF | TRBV4-2 | 15 | NA | TRBJ2-2
CASSQRIEWPLSYEQYF | TRBV4-1 | 17 | many | TRBJ2-7
CASSLDPYEQYF | TRBV7-2 | 12 | many | TRBJ2-7
CASAVGGSGANVLTF | TRBV5-1 | 15 | NA | TRBJ2-6
CASSLALSLDADTQYF | TRBV5-4 | 16 | few | TRBJ2-3
CASSRQGSHYGYTF | TRBV6-2/TRBV6-3 | 14 | NA | TRBJ1-2
CSARSGRDGYTF | TRBV20-1 | 12 | NA | TRBJ1-2
CASSRIWGEQFF | TRBV4-1 | 12 | few | TRBJ2-1
CSASPWTSGRTDTQYF | TRBV20-1 | 16 | NA | TRBJ2-3
CASSLVPNTQYF | TRBV11-2 | 12 | many | TRBJ2-3
CASSLRGHSTEAFF | TRBV7-3 | 14 | NA | TRBJ1-1
CASSESGTEETQYF | TRBV10-1 | 14 | few | TRBJ2-5
CACQGNTEAFF | TRBV10-2 | 11 | NA | TRBJ1-1
CASSQEYEQFF | TRBV4-1 | 11 | many | TRBJ2-1
CASNALGRGRLNEQFF | TRBV2 | 16 | few | TRBJ2-1
CASRRGSRETQYF | TRBV12-3/TRBV12-4 | 13 | NA | TRBJ2-5
CSAVQLQSYKNIQYF | TRBV20-1 | 15 | NA | TRBJ2-4
CASTIGARGYTF | TRBV6-2/TRBV6-3 | 12 | NA | TRBJ1-2
CSVDRNTEAFF | TRBV29-1 | 11 | few | TRBJ1-1
CASSLRVSSVSTDTQYF | TRBV11-2 | 17 | few | TRBJ2-3
CASSSAGGRSYEQYF | TRBV5-1 | 15 | NA | TRBJ2-7
CSVPNDRGNTEAFF | TRBV29-1 | 14 | NA | TRBJ1-1
CASSTFAEQYF | TRBV7-2 | 11 | NA | TRBJ2-7
CASSESGHRPENEQFF | TRBV25-1 | 16 | few | TRBJ2-1
CSVSSPQGDQPQHF | TRBV29-1 | 14 | NA | TRBJ1-5
CASSLRRENTDTQYF | TRBV4-2 | 15 | NA | TRBJ2-3
CASSPRQGAVGPQHF | TRBV12-3/TRBV12-4 | 15 | many | TRBJ1-5
CASSQPSGQGTGELFF | TRBV4-2 | 16 | few | TRBJ2-2
CASSQGLDEGSYGYTF | TRBV4-2 | 16 | many | TRBJ1-2
CASSPGRGKNYEQYF | TRBV11-2 | 15 | few | TRBJ2-7
CASSRGWNSGELFF | TRBV7-2 | 14 | few | TRBJ2-2
CASSLEGTVYEQYF | TRBV5-1 | 14 | few | TRBJ2-7
CASSLGQGAFYEQYF | TRBV5-6 | 15 | NA | TRBJ2-7
CASSRDGGWSYEQYF | TRBV27 | 15 | few | TRBJ2-7
CASKYRDRGNTEAFF | TRBV5-1 | 15 | NA | TRBJ1-1
CASSFGGVDGYEQYF | TRBV12-3/TRBV12-4 | 15 | few | TRBJ2-7
CASSPGTGRRVGEQYF | TRBV6-2/TRBV6-3 | 16 | NA | TRBJ2-7
CASSFSGGTSGRGEQFF | TRBV9 | 17 | many | TRBJ2-1
CAISVGQSTDTQYF | TRBV10-3 | 14 | few | TRBJ2-3
CASSPDRGVSEQFF | TRBV27 | 14 | few | TRBJ2-1
CASSYSNSQETQYF | TRBV6-5 | 14 | NA | TRBJ2-5
CASRRGTDTDTQYF | TRBV7-2 | 14 | NA | TRBJ2-3
CASSFGLAGAYEQYF | TRBV27 | 15 | many | TRBJ2-7
CSASRFDEQFF | TRBV20-1 | 11 | many | TRBJ2-1
CASSRGIMDEQFF | TRBV18 | 13 | few | TRBJ2-1
CSARRRQNQETQYF | TRBV20-1 | 14 | many | TRBJ2-5
CASSLRRQGNGYTF | TRBV12-3/TRBV12-4 | 14 | few | TRBJ1-2
CSARGRGYEQYF | TRBV20-1 | 12 | many | TRBJ2-7
CATSSSGVSSYNEQFF | TRBV24-1 | 16 | few | TRBJ2-1
CSAFPEGFSYNSPLHF | TRBV20-1 | 16 | many | TRBJ1-6
CASSAPSAAGELFF | TRBV7-2 | 14 | NA | TRBJ2-2
CASSLTVRGQGNTGELFF | TRBV5-1 | 18 | few | TRBJ2-2
CASSLSAGQEPQHF | TRBV5-1 | 14 | few | TRBJ1-5